This T cell receptor beta chain came from a study of T cell repertoires in cytomegalovirus infection. Overall study context: CMV infection together with matching HLA type was indicated by public TCR beta signatures. Broader study findings: Across the ex vivo response, the dominant clonotypes were HLA-C-restricted CMV-specific TCR beta clonotypes.

On this clonotype: Antigen specificity is unknown.

Trimming shortened V by 1 base and J by 2 bases, and 12 bases separated the two germline ends. The CDR3 totals 16 residues. Germline lookup yields CDR1 SGHDN and CDR2 FVKESK. TCRdb independently ran MiXCR on the reads; one entry per CDR3 protein. The table includes hundreds of thousands of distinct CDR3 sequences, under 20% detected once. Sequenced: PBMCs. The TCR comes from a human donor in good health (CMV status not recorded). Some clones in this sample may be carry-over from other donors' samples. The chain is built from TRBV14 and TRBJ2-1; D perhaps matches TRBD2 (6 bases). The CDR3 sequence is CASSQVGGAPYNEQFF. The CDR3, as DNA: TGTGCCAGCAGCCAAGTAGGCGGGGCCCCCTACAATGAGCAGTTCTTC.